This T cell receptor beta chain was retrieved from a study of spatial heterogeneity in lung cancer. Whole-study results and caveats: Ubiquitous expanded tumor TCRs surfaced in blood more at resection than they did at follow-up.

Sample time point: sample taken at primary tumor resection. Sequencing covered unsorted whole RNA taken from tumor, nontumor lung or frozen PBMC. Samples came from 72 TRACERx patients with untreated early-stage lung cancer. All TCR cDNA molecules were individually tagged with a unique molecular identifier. TCRdb independently ran MiXCR on the 5' RACE reads; one entry per CDR3 protein. The sample holds some 87,000 distinct CDR3 sequences, around 9% seen once. CDR3 size: 18 residues. Per the germline V gene, CDR1 is KGHDR and CDR2 is SFDVKD. V lost 4 bases, J lost 4 bases, and 8 bases stayed unmatched. This clonotype was observed at least ten times. Its antigen is unknown.

The receptor was isolated from a male donor with early-stage non-small cell lung cancer. The starting material was PBMCs, obtained at surgery. The chain couples TRBV24-1 to TRBJ2-3; TRBD2 matches at 15 bases. The CDR3: CATSESRTSGRASDTQYF. The DNA of the CDR3 is TGTGCCACCAGTGAGTCCCGGACTAGCGGGAGGGCCTCAGATACGCAGTATTTT.